The clone carrying this T cell receptor (beta chain) was picked up many times. What it binds is unknown. These data are taken from a study of T-cell memory formation after mild COVID-19. Study results and caveats: Contracting CD4+ clones lay largely in CM and EM, with CD8+ ones residing in EMRA.

CDR3 length: 14 amino acids. V was clipped by 5 bases and J by 4 bases, with 15 bases between them. Germline V gene data show CDR1 as SGHVS and CDR2 as FNYEAQ. TCRdb processed the 5' RACE reads anew with MiXCR; each CDR3 protein has one entry. The sample carries around 82,000 distinct CDR3 sequences, 9.5% to 15% recorded once. The chain uses TRBV7-6 and TRBJ2-7, with D tentatively TRBD1 (5 bases). The sequenced sample was PBMCs or a T cell subset sorted from them (not recorded which). The clonotype was recovered from a man aged 18 to 29 who had mild COVID-19 (a few samples of this study predate the infection). Cell type and time point are not known. The CDR3: CASSPGQGPYEQYF. CDR3 coding DNA: TGTGCCAGCAGCCCCGGCCAGGGCCCATACGAGCAGTACTTC.